The 27 T cell receptor beta chains presented below share a single source sample, sequenced in a study of CD8 T cells in cerebrospinal fluid in Alzheimer's disease. One entry per CDR3 protein, without DNA, is what TCRdb gives after re-calling the 10x single-cell sequencing reads. The listing contains 1,300 to 1,500 distinct CDR3 sequences. Sequencing was carried out using cerebrospinal fluid. These receptors all stem from a human donor with mild cognitive impairment.

V usage is TRBV6-5 and J usage is TRBJ2-1; with no DNA, the TCRdb D assignment of TRBD2 cannot be verified. This CDR3 is built from 13 residues. Germline V lookup: CDR1 MNHEY, CDR2 SVGAGI. The CDR3 sequence: CASTRGGHGEQFF.

In terms of frequency, this clonotype is medium-sized. V and J are TRBV5-6 and TRBJ2-2. Germline-derived CDR1 and CDR2 are SGHDT and YYEEEE. The CDR3 loop spans 17 amino acids. The CDR3 spells CASRGRRVSYNTGELFF.

This sequence joins TRBV10-1 and TRBJ1-1; the TRBD1 assignment by TCRdb is unverifiable without DNA. The CDR3 runs 13 residues. Germline V gives CDR1 WNHNN, CDR2 SYGVQD (reference sequence). The CDR3 is CASSTGVGTEAFF.

The chain recombines TRBV27 with TRBJ1-2; TCRdb lists TRBD1, though no DNA is available to test this call. Germline V gene data show CDR1 as MNHEY and CDR2 as SMNVEV (reference sequence). The CDR3 totals 15 residues. CDR3 sequence reads: CASSFGGRSNYGYTF.

The V and J genes are TRBV5-1 and TRBJ2-1. CDR1 and CDR2 from the germline V gene are SGHRS and YFSETQ. The CDR3 consists of 13 residues. The CDR3 here is CASSLGTYNEQFF.

Frequency places this clonotype as medium-sized. The chain has TRBV6-1 and TRBJ2-4; the TRBD2 assignment by TCRdb is unverifiable without DNA. The length of the CDR3 is 16 residues. CDR1 is MNHNS, CDR2 SASEGT, per germline. The CDR3 is CASSASGGETKNIQYF.

Judged by frequency, this clonotype is medium-sized. The chain has TRBV21-1 and TRBJ2-5; checking the TCRdb D call of TRBD1 is not possible without DNA. TRBV21-1 is noted as a pseudogene. The CDR3 is made up of 15 amino acids. This chain's CDR3 is CASSKVRGLQETQYF.

By frequency, this clonotype is medium-sized. This chain joins TRBV20-1 and TRBJ2-6; the D call of TRBD1 rests on TCRdb alone, since no DNA is present to check it. Per germline, CDR1 DFQATT and CDR2 SNEGSKA (reference sequence). This CDR3 has 15 residues. The CDR3 loop is CSGQGAYSGANVLTF.

The chain employs TRBV10-3 and TRBJ1-6. Per the germline V gene, CDR1 is ENHRY and CDR2 is SYGVKD. The CDR3 has 16 residues. This CDR3 reads CAISGPRGQDPFPLHF.

This clonotype registers medium-sized by frequency. The chain has TRBV5-1 and TRBJ2-7; the TRBD1 assignment by TCRdb is unverifiable without DNA. CDR3 length: 15 amino acids. Per the germline V gene, CDR1 is SGHRS and CDR2 is YFSETQ. The CDR3: CASSLASGQSYEQYF.

This rearrangement joins TRBV9 to TRBJ2-7; TCRdb names TRBD2, which stays unverified in the absence of DNA. The CDR3 loop spans 15 amino acids. Germline loops: CDR1 SGDLS, CDR2 YYNGEE. The chain's CDR3 is CASSVDGTSPYEQYF.

The chain carries TRBV6-1 and TRBJ1-2. CDR1 and CDR2 (germline): MNHNS, SASEGT. The CDR3 is 15 residues long. This chain's CDR3 is CASSDSVGLNYGYTF.

This chain links TRBV20-1 with TRBJ2-5; TCRdb selects TRBD1, and the lack of DNA leaves this call unchecked. This CDR3 is built from 14 residues. CDR1 is DFQATT, CDR2 SNEGSKA, per germline (reference sequence). CDR3 region: CSARAGGREETQYF.

The chain carries TRBV2 and TRBJ2-6; no DNA is available, so the TRBD2 call from TCRdb remains unchecked. Germline V gene data show CDR1 as SNHLY and CDR2 as FYNNEI. This CDR3 comprises 16 residues. The CDR3 is CASSEQRDAGANVLTF.

Considering frequency, this clonotype is medium-sized (0.01 to 0.1%). The chain has TRBV12-3 or TRBV12-4 and TRBJ2-1; TCRdb's assignment of TRBD2 cannot be checked, as there is no DNA. There are 16 residues in the CDR3. CDR3 in amino acids: CASSFPSGGLGNEQFF.

The chain uses TRBV6-5 and TRBJ1-1; the D call of TRBD1 rests on TCRdb alone, since no DNA is present to check it. The CDR3 length is 16 residues. Germline V gives CDR1 MNHEY, CDR2 SVGAGI. CDR3 amino acids: CASSYRQGAGNTEAFF.

Here the CDR3 reads CASSVKETQYF. V is TRBV19 and J is TRBJ2-5. The CDR3 contains 11 residues. The germline gives CDR1 LNHDA, CDR2 SQIVND (reference sequence).

This chain's CDR3 is CAISERAVPMGTEAFF. The chain has TRBV10-3 and TRBJ1-1; TCRdb designates TRBD1, a call that cannot be tested without DNA. Germline-derived CDR1 and CDR2 are ENHRY and SYGVKD. This CDR3 has 16 amino acids.

Judged by frequency, this clonotype is medium-sized. This chain links TRBV28 with TRBJ1-5. CDR1 is MDHEN and CDR2 is SYDVKM in the germline V gene. The CDR3 is made up of 12 amino acids. CDR3 sequence: CASRVLNEPQHF.

This clonotype registers medium-sized by frequency. V is TRBV28 and J is TRBJ2-5; lacking DNA, the TRBD1 call made by TCRdb goes unchecked. The CDR3 has 15 residues. Germline V gives CDR1 MDHEN, CDR2 SYDVKM. The CDR3: CASSLSRAGQETQYF.

V and J are TRBV6-1 and TRBJ2-1; TCRdb lists TRBD2, though no DNA is available to test this call. CDR1 and CDR2 (germline): MNHNS, SASEGT. CDR3 length: 13 residues. The CDR3 here is CASSELGGDEQFF.

This chain joins TRBV19 and TRBJ1-5; TCRdb designates TRBD1, a call that cannot be tested without DNA. The CDR3 totals 16 residues. Looked up from germline, CDR1 is LNHDA and CDR2 is SQIVND (reference sequence). This chain's CDR3 is CASSNSRDRVNQPQHF. The whole variable domain, remainder taken from reference TRBV19 and TRBJ1-5, is DGGITQSPKYLFRKEGQNVTLSCEQNLNHDAMYWYRQDPGQGLRLIYYSQIVNDFQKGDIAEGYSVSREKKESFPLTVTSAQKNPTAFYLCASSNSRDRVNQPQHFGDGTRLSIL.

This sequence joins TRBV6-1 and TRBJ2-7; TCRdb's D call, TRBD1, is unchecked because there is no DNA. The CDR3 runs to 16 residues. In germline, CDR1 is MNHNS, CDR2 SASEGT. CDR3 protein: CASTRRVRDRGYEQYF.

The V and J genes are TRBV14 and TRBJ1-2. Germline V gives CDR1 SGHDN, CDR2 FVKESK. The CDR3 length is 12 residues. CDR3 loop: CASSQDSYGYTF.

Frequency places this clonotype as large (0.1 to 1%). V gene TRBV3-1 combines with J gene TRBJ1-4; TCRdb designates TRBD1, a call that cannot be tested without DNA. Per germline, CDR1 LGHDT and CDR2 YNNKEL (reference sequence). The CDR3 loop spans 14 amino acids. The chain's CDR3 is CASSLRGPGEKLFF.

Judged by frequency, this clonotype is medium-sized. The chain joins TRBV9 to TRBJ2-7; TCRdb calls TRBD2, which cannot be checked without DNA. Germline CDR1 reads SGDLS; CDR2 reads YYNGEE. CDR3 size: 20 residues. The CDR3 loop reads CASSVAPSKTSGDPIYEQYF.

The chain couples TRBV5-5 to TRBJ2-5. Germline V gene lookup returns CDR1 SGHKS and CDR2 YYEKEE (reference sequence). The CDR3 spans 11 residues. CDR3: CASSSQETQYF.